This T cell receptor beta chain derives from a study of cytomegalovirus exposure and HLA in healthy donors. General study results and limits: Reportedly, diagnosis of cytomegalovirus status by the classifier showed high specificity and sensitivity. With DRB1 most and HLA-C fewest, TCR association rates differed between HLA loci in a later analysis.

Germline V gene lookup returns CDR1 SEHNR and CDR2 FQNEAQ (reference sequence). Unmatched junction bases numbered 5, after V lost 5 bases and J lost 2 bases. The CDR3 loop spans 15 amino acids. With regard to this clone: Its antigen is unknown.

60 Vbeta and 13 Jbeta primers were used in PCR. Assay used: immunoSEQ multiplex PCR; TCRdb lists only in-frame clones, some missing. The table has over 150,000 clones, roughly 75% seen once. The receptor's source is a man younger than 45 in good health and CMV-seropositive. Sequencing was done on a sample of PBMCs. The chain links TRBV7-9 to TRBJ2-3, with 9 nucleotides matching TRBD1. Here the CDR3 DNA reads TGTGCCAGCAGCCCCCGGGACAGGGACACAGATACGCAGTATTTT. Protein: CASSPRDRDTDTQYF.